A selection of T cell receptor beta chains follows, all from one sample in a study of shared clonotypes between healthy human individuals. Libraries were prepared by immunoSEQ multiplex PCR; TCRdb keeps only in-frame clonotypes and omits some of them. The sample holds some 1,100,000 clones, 78% seen once. Sequencing input: memory CD4+ T cells from PBMCs. All receptors come from a young man in good health. Some clones in this sample may be carry-over from other donors' samples. Both conserved end residues are part of each CDR3. D genes are given only for firm matches. Size values are once, few and many counts, or a class for expanded clones, and some rows have none.

TGTGCCAGCAGTTTTCAGAGAAATCAGCCCCAGCATTTT CASSFQRNQPQHF TRBJ1-5 NA once TRBV28
TGCGCCAGCAGCCTACTAGCGAACAACGACGAGCAGTACTTC CASSLLANNDEQYF TRBJ2-7 TRBD2 NA TRBV5-1
TGCAGCGTTACAGGACGCTCTGGGGCCAACGTCCTGACTTTC CSVTGRSGANVLTF TRBJ2-6 NA NA TRBV29-1
TGCGCCAGCAGCCCGGGACAGCCCGTCACCTACGAGCAGTACTTC CASSPGQPVTYEQYF TRBJ2-7 TRBD1 NA TRBV5-1
TGCGCCAGCAGCCCGGAGGTGAGACAGCATCCCCGAAACACCATATATTTT CASSPEVRQHPRNTIYF TRBJ1-3 NA NA TRBV5-1
TGTGCCAGCAGTTTAATTGAGACCCAGTACTTC CASSLIETQYF TRBJ2-5 NA NA TRBV28
TGTGCCAGCAGTGAGGGGGGCTATGGCTACACCTTC CASSEGGYGYTF TRBJ1-2 NA NA TRBV6-1
TGTGCCAGCAGCCAGACCGGGACATTAAGCTCTGGGGCCAACGTCCTGACTTTC CASSQTGTLSSGANVLTF TRBJ2-6 NA NA TRBV4-2
TGTGCCAGCAGGGCCCCGGGACAGGGCAATCAGCCCCAGCATTTT CASRAPGQGNQPQHF TRBJ1-5 TRBD1 NA TRBV6-1
TGTGCCAGCAGCCAAGATCCGGGCCGAGACGAGCAGTACTTC CASSQDPGRDEQYF TRBJ2-7 NA NA TRBV14
TGTGCCAGCAGCCAAGGTGAACAGAGCAATCAGCCCCAGCATTTT CASSQGEQSNQPQHF TRBJ1-5 NA NA TRBV4-2
TGCAGCGCCGGGACTAGCGGGACCTCCTACAATGAGCAGTTCTTC CSAGTSGTSYNEQFF TRBJ2-1 TRBD2 NA TRBV29-1
TGCGCCAGCAGCCAAGATATGGCTAGCGGTCAGACTGGGGAGCTGTTTTTT CASSQDMASGQTGELFF TRBJ2-2 TRBD2 NA TRBV4-3
TGTGCCAGCAGCTTGGCCTATGGGACAGGGTTTTCTGGGGCCAACGTCCTGACTTTC CASSLAYGTGFSGANVLTF TRBJ2-6 TRBD1 NA TRBV5-8
TGTGCCAGCAGCTTATATAGTACCGGGGAGCTGTTTTTT CASSLYSTGELFF TRBJ2-2 NA NA TRBV7-2
TGTGCCTCCACCCAGCGGGGCTCCTACGAGCAGTACTTC CASTQRGSYEQYF TRBJ2-7 TRBD2 NA TRBV5-6
TGCGCCAGCAATGTGGGGTGGCCCGCTGACAATGAGCAGTTCTTC CASNVGWPADNEQFF TRBJ2-1 NA NA TRBV5-1
TGTGCCAGCAGCCGTACGCGACAGTCCCCTTTAGAGACCCAGTACTTC CASSRTRQSPLETQYF TRBJ2-5 NA NA TRBV27
TGCGCCAGCAAAGACAGGGGGCGGGCAGGAACTAATGAAAAACTGTTTTTT CASKDRGRAGTNEKLFF TRBJ1-4 TRBD1 NA TRBV4-1
TGTGCCAGCAGCTCTTCCGGGACCGACTCCTACGAGCAGTACTTC CASSSSGTDSYEQYF TRBJ2-7 NA NA TRBV4-2
TGCAGCGTTGTCACCCCAACGATAGCGGGAGTAATTGAGCAGTACTTC CSVVTPTIAGVIEQYF TRBJ2-7 TRBD2 NA TRBV29-1
TGTGCCAGCAGCTTACAACCGGGGTCGAGCGAGCAGTACTTC CASSLQPGSSEQYF TRBJ2-7 NA NA TRBV7-7
TGTGACGAGACCAGGGGTGAAAAACTGTTTTTT CDETRGEKLFF TRBJ1-4 NA NA TRBV6-4
TGTGCCAGCAGCTCCCATATTGGGAGATTAACAGATACGCAGTATTTT CASSSHIGRLTDTQYF TRBJ2-3 NA NA TRBV7-3
TGTGCCAGCACTCGGCCGGGACAGGGCATCGGGGAGCTGTTTTTT CASTRPGQGIGELFF TRBJ2-2 TRBD1 NA TRBV27
TGTGCCAGTGTACGGGTGAACACTGAAGCTTTCTTT CASVRVNTEAFF TRBJ1-1 NA NA TRBV28
TGTGCCAGCAGCTTGGGGACAGGGCCTTCCTACGAGCAGTACTTC CASSLGTGPSYEQYF TRBJ2-7 TRBD1 NA TRBV7-6
TGTGCCAGCAGCTTAGCGTACGGGTCTTATTACGAGCAGTACTTC CASSLAYGSYYEQYF TRBJ2-7 NA NA TRBV7-2
TGTGCCAGCAGCGTAACCCCCGTACAGGACACCTACGAGCAGTACTTC CASSVTPVQDTYEQYF TRBJ2-7 NA NA TRBV9
TGTGCCAACCCTCTGACAAGGCCAACCTACGAGCAGTACTTC CANPLTRPTYEQYF TRBJ2-7 NA NA TRBV2
TGTGCCAGCGGCACCCCAGGATTCTCTGGAAACACCATATATTTT CASGTPGFSGNTIYF TRBJ1-3 NA NA TRBV28
TGTGCCAGCTCACCGCTAACAACTAGCGGGAGCTACGAGCAGTACTTC CASSPLTTSGSYEQYF TRBJ2-7 TRBD2 NA TRBV18
TGTGCCAGCAGGGGAGGGGCTAACACCGGGGAGCTGTTTTTT CASRGGANTGELFF TRBJ2-2 TRBD2 NA TRBV27
TGTGCCAGCAGATCTATCCGGGACAGGCTAGCAGATACGCAGTATTTT CASRSIRDRLADTQYF TRBJ2-3 TRBD1 once TRBV27
TGCGCCAGCAGCCCTCGACAGGGGGACTCTCGCGAGCAGTACTTC CASSPRQGDSREQYF TRBJ2-7 TRBD1 NA TRBV5-1
TGTGCCAGCAGCTTTGGAACACACAGGGATAGTGTGGCTGAAGCTTTCTTT CASSFGTHRDSVAEAFF TRBJ1-1 NA NA TRBV5-8
TGTGCCAGCAGCTTAGGACTAGGGGGGCTGAACACTGAAGCTTTCTTT CASSLGLGGLNTEAFF TRBJ1-1 NA NA TRBV7-9
TGTGCCAGCAGCTTACGGGGGACGGTCTATGGCTACACCTTC CASSLRGTVYGYTF TRBJ1-2 NA NA TRBV13
TGTGCCAGCAGCCCCAGGCTACTAGCGGAAGAGACCCAGTACTTC CASSPRLLAEETQYF TRBJ2-5 TRBD2 NA TRBV9
TGTGCCAGCAGCTTAGTGGGACAGGGGGCAAGTTACGAGCAGTACTTC CASSLVGQGASYEQYF TRBJ2-7 TRBD1 NA TRBV7-2
TGTGCCAGCAGCTTTTTCGGTCTGGGAAGGAGTCAGCCCCAGCATTTT CASSFFGLGRSQPQHF TRBJ1-5 NA NA TRBV7-2
TGTGCCAGCAGACCCCCCCTAGCTGAGAGAGCTTTCTTT CASRPPLAERAFF TRBJ1-1 NA NA TRBV6-5
TGTGCCAGCAGCCCCAGGACTAGTAGTTCACACACACGATTC CASSPRTSSSHTRF TRBJ2-7 TRBD2 NA TRBV2
TGTGCCAGCAGTCCCAGACAGGGTATTACAGATACGCAGTATTTT CASSPRQGITDTQYF TRBJ2-3 TRBD1 once TRBV28
TGCAGCGTTGATTGGGGGGCCTATGGCTACACCTTC CSVDWGAYGYTF TRBJ1-2 NA NA TRBV29-1
TGTGCCAGCAGCTCAACCCACGGGAGGGCCATGGATACGCAGTATTTT CASSSTHGRAMDTQYF TRBJ2-3 TRBD2 NA TRBV9
TGTGCCAGCAGCTTAGCTTTGCGCGGTGTCACTGAAGCTTTCTTT CASSLALRGVTEAFF TRBJ1-1 NA NA TRBV11-2
TGTGCCAGCAGCCTGGGGACTCTCACCGGGGAGCTGTTTTTT CASSLGTLTGELFF TRBJ2-2 NA once TRBV11-2
TGTGCCAGTAGTTCTAGACAGAGCAATCAGCCCCAGCATTTT CASSSRQSNQPQHF TRBJ1-5 NA few TRBV19
TGTGCCAGCAGCGTAGGGGGTTCGGGCACTAATGAAAAACTGTTTTTT CASSVGGSGTNEKLFF TRBJ1-4 NA NA TRBV9
TGTGCCAGCTCACCGATCCAGCGGGAGAACATTCAGTACTTC CASSPIQRENIQYF TRBJ2-4 TRBD2 NA TRBV18
TGTGCCAGCAGCTCCTCCGGGACAGGGGTGGGGGAGCAGTACTTC CASSSSGTGVGEQYF TRBJ2-7 TRBD1 NA TRBV11-3
TGTGCCAGCACCTCCATAGGGGGTGGGGTCATCCTGAAGGGGCCCCAGCATTTT CASTSIGGGVILKGPQHF TRBJ1-5 NA NA TRBV27
TGTGCCAGCAGCATGAAAGGCTACAACACCGGGGAGCTGTTTTTT CASSMKGYNTGELFF TRBJ2-2 NA NA TRBV5-4
TGTGCCACCGCAGACCCAGCGGGAGCCGGAGATACGCAGTATTTT CATADPAGAGDTQYF TRBJ2-3 TRBD2 NA TRBV10-3
TGTGCCAGCTCACCTCTTGGCGTAGCGGGGATCCACTTC CASSPLGVAGIHF TRBJ2-5 TRBD2 NA TRBV18
TGTGCCAGCAGTAACAGGGGCCACCAAGAGACCCAGTACTTC CASSNRGHQETQYF TRBJ2-5 TRBD1 NA TRBV6-5
TGTGCCAGCAGTCACCCGGGACAGGGGGCGATCGGGGAGCTGTTTTTT CASSHPGQGAIGELFF TRBJ2-2 TRBD1 once TRBV11-3